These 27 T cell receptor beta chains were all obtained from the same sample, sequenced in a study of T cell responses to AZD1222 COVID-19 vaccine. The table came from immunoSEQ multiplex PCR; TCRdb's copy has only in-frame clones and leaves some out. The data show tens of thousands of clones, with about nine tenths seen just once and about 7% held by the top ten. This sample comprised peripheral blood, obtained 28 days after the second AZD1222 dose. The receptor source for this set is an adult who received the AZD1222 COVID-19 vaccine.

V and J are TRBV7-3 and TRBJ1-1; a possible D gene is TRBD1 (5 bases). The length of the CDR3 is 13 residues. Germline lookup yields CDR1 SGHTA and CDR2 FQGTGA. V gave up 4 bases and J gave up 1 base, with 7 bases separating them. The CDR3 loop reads CASSSGKNTEAFF. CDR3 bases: TGTGCCAGCAGCTCAGGGAAGAACACTGAAGCTTTCTTT.

CDR3 loop: CASSEMGSSYNEQFF. CDR3 coding DNA: TGCGCCAGCAGTGAGATGGGGAGCTCCTACAATGAGCAGTTCTTC. V gene TRBV10-1 combines with J gene TRBJ2-1, with D perhaps matching TRBD2 (5 bases). CDR3 length equals 15 residues. CDR1 and CDR2 from the germline V gene are WNHNN and SYGVQD (reference sequence). Trimming left V 2 bases short and J 0 bases short, with 8 bases between.

The CDR3, as DNA: TGTGCCAGCAGCCCACATACTAGCGGGAGATCTTTGGGGGAGCTGTTTTTT. This encodes CASSPHTSGRSLGELFF. The V call is TRBV9, the J call TRBJ2-2; 11 nucleotides align to TRBD2. J was trimmed by 8 bases and V by 4 bases; bases with no gene match: 13. Germline CDR1 reads SGDLS; CDR2 reads YYNGEE. The CDR3 loop spans 17 amino acids.

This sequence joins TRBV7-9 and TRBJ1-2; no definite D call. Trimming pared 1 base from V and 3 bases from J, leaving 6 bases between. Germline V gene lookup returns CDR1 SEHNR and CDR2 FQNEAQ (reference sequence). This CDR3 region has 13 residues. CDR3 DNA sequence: TGTGCCAGCAGCTTAGGGTCCGACTATGGCTACACCTTC. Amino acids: CASSLGSDYGYTF.

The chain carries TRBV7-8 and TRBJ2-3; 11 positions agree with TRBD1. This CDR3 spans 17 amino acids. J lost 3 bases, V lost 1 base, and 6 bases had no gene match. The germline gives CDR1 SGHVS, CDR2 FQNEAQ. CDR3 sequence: CASSLVTGTGGTDTQYF. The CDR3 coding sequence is TGTGCCAGCAGCTTAGTAACCGGGACAGGGGGAACAGATACGCAGTATTTT.

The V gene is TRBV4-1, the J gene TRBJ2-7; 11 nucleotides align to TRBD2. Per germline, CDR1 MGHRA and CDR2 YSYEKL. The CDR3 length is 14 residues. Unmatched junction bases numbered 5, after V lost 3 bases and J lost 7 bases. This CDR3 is CASSQASGGREQYF. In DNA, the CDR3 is TGCGCCAGCAGCCAGGCTAGCGGGGGGAGGGAGCAGTACTTC.

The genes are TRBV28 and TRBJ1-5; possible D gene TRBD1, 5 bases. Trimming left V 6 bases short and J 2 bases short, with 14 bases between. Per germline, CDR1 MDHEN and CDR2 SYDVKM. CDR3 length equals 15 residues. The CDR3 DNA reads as TGTGCCAGCAGCCGAGGACTGGGGCGCAATCAGCCCCAGCATTTT. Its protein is CASSRGLGRNQPQHF.

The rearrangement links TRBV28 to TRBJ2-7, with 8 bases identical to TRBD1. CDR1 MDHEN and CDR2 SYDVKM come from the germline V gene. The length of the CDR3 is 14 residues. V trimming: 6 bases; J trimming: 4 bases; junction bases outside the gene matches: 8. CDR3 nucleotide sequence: TGTGCCAGCAGCCACGGTGACAGGGGTTACGAGCAGTACTTC. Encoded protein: CASSHGDRGYEQYF.

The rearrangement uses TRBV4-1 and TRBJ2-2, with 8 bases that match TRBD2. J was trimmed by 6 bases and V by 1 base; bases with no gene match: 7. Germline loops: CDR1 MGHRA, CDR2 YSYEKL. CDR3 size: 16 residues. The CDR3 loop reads CASSQGSGSSSGELFF. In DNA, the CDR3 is TGCGCCAGCAGCCAAGGGAGCGGGAGTAGTTCCGGGGAGCTGTTTTTT.

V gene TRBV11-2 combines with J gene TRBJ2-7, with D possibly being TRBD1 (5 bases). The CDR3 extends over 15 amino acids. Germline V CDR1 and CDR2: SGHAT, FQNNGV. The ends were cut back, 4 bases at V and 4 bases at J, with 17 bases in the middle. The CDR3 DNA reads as TGTGCCAGCAGCTCCCAGCCGGACAAAAAATACGAGCAGTACTTC. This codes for CASSSQPDKKYEQYF.

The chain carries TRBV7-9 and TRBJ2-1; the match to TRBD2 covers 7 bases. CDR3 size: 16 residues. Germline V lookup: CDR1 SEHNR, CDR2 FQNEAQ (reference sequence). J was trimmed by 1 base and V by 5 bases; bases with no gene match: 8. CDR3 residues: CASSRLLAVSYNEQFF. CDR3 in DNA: TGTGCCAGCAGCCGTCTCCTAGCGGTTTCCTACAATGAGCAGTTCTTC. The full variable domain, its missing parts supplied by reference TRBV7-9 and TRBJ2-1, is DTGVSQNPRHKITKRGQNVTFRCDPISEHNRLYWYRQTLGQGPEFLTYFQNEAQLEKSRLLSDRFSAERPKGSFSTLEIQRTEQGDSAMYLCASSRLLAVSYNEQFFGPGTRLTVL.

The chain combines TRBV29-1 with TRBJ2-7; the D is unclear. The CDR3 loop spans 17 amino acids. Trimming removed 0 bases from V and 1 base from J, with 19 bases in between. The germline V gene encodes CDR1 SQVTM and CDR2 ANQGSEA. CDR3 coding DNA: TGCAGCGTTGAAGATTTCTCCCCGCTTTCGGGTTCCTACGAGCAGTACTTC. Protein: CSVEDFSPLSGSYEQYF.

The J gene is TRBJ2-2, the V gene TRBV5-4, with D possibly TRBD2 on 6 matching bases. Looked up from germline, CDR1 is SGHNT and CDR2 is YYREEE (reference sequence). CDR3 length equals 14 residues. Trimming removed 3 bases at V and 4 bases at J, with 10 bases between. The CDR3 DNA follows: TGTGCCAGCAGCTCCTTGACTAGCACCGGGGAGCTGTTTTTT. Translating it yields CASSSLTSTGELFF.

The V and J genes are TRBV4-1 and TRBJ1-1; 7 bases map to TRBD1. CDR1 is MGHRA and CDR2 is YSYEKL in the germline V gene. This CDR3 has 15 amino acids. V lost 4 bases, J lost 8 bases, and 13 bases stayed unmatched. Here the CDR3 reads CASSPPRSDRWEAFF. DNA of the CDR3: TGCGCCAGCAGCCCCCCGCGATCGGACAGGTGGGAAGCTTTCTTT.

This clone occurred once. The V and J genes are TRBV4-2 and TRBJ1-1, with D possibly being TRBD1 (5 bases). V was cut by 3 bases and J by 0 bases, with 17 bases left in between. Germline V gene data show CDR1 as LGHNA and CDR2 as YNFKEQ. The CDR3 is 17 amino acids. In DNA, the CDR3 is TGTGCCAGCAGCCACCCAGGGAGCGGTGGGATGAACACTGAAGCTTTCTTT. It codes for CASSHPGSGGMNTEAFF.

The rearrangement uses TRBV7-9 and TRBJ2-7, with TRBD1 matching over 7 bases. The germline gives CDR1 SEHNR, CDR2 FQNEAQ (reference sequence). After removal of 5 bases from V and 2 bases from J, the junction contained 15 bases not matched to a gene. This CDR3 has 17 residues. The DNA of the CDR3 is TGTGCCAGCAGCCCAGGCGGTTCTCCGACAGGGACCTACGAGCAGTACTTC. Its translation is CASSPGGSPTGTYEQYF.

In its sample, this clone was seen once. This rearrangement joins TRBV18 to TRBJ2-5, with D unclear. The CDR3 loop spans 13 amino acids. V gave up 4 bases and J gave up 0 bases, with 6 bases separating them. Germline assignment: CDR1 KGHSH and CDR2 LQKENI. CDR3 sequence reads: CASSRSYQETQYF. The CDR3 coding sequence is TGTGCCAGCTCACGGAGCTACCAAGAGACCCAGTACTTC.

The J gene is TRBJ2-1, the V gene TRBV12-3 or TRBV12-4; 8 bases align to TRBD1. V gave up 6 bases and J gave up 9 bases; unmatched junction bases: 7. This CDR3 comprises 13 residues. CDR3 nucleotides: TGTGCCAGCAGGGGGACAGGCTTCTTTGAGCAGTTCTTC. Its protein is CASRGTGFFEQFF.

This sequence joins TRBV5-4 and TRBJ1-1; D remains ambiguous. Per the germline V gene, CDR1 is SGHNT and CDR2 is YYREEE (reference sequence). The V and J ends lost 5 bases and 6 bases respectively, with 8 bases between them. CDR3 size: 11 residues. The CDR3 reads CASRGSAEAFF. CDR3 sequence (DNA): TGTGCCAGCAGAGGGTCGGCTGAAGCTTTCTTT.

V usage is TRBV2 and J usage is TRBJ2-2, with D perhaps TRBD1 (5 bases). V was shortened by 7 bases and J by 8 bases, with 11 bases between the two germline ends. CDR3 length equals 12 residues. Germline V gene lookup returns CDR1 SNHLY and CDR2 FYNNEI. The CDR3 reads CASKGISGELFF. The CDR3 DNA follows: TGTGCCAGCAAGGGGATTAGTGGGGAGCTGTTTTTT.

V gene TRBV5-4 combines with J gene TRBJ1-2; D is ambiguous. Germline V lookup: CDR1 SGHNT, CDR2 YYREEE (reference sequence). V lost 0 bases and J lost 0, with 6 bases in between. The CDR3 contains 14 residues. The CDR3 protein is CASSLVLANYGYTF. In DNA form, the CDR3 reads TGTGCCAGCAGCTTGGTCCTAGCTAACTATGGCTACACCTTC.

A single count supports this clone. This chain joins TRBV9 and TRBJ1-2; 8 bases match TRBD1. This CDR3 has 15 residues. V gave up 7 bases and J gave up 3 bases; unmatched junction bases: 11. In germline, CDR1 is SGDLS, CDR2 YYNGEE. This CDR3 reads CASDSRDRGDYGYTF. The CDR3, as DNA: TGTGCCAGCGATAGTAGAGACAGGGGTGACTATGGCTACACCTTC.

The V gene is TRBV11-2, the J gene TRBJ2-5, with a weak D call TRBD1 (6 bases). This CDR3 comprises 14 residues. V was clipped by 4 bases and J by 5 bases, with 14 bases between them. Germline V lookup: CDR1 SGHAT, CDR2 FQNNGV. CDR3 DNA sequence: TGTGCCAGCAGCTACCGCAGGGGAGCCGAGACCCAGTACTTC. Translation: CASSYRRGAETQYF.

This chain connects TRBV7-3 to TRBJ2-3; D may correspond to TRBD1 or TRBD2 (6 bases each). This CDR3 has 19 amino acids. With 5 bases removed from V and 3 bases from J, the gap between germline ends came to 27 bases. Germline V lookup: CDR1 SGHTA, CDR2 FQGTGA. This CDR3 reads CASSLSGTGLGGSTDTQYF. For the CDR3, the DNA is TGTGCCAGCAGCCTCTCCGGGACTGGTTTAGGGGGGTCGACAGATACGCAGTATTTT.

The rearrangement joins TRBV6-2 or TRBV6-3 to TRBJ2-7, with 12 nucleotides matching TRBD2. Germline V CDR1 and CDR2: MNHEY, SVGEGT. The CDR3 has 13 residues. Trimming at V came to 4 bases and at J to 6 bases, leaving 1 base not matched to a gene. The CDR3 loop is CASSSSGRGEQYF. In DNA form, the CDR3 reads TGTGCCAGCAGTTCTAGCGGGAGGGGCGAGCAGTACTTC.

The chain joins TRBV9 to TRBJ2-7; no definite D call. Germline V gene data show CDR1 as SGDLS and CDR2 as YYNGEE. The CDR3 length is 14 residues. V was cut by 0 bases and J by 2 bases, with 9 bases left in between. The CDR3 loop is CASSVGGRPYEQYF. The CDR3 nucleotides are TGTGCCAGCAGCGTAGGCGGACGCCCCTACGAGCAGTACTTC. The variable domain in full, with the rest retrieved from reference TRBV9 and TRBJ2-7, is DSGVTQTPKHLITATGQRVTLRCSPRSGDLSVYWYQQSLDQGLQFLIQYYNGEERAKGNILERFSAQQFPDLHSELNLSSLELGDSALYFCASSVGGRPYEQYFGPGTRLTVT.

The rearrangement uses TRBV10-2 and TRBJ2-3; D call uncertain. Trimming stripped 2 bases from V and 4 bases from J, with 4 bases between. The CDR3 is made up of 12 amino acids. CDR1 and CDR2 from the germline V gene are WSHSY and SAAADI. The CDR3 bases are TGCGCCAGCAGTGAGAGGGCAGATACGCAGTATTTT. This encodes CASSERADTQYF.